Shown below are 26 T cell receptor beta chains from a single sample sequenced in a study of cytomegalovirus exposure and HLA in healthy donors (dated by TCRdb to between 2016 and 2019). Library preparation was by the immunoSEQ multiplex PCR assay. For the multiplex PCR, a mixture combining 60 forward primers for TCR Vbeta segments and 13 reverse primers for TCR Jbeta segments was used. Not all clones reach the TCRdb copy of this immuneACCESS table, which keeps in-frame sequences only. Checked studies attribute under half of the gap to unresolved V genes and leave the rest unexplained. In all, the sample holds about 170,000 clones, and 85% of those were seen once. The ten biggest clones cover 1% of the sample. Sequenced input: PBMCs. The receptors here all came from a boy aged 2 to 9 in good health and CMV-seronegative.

CDR3 loop: CASSLAQGPYNEQFF. DNA for the CDR3: TGTGCCAGCAGTTTGGCACAGGGCCCCTACAATGAGCAGTTCTTC. The chain carries TRBV28 and TRBJ2-1; TRBD1 might be the D (6 bases). Germline V gene sequence: CDR1 MDHEN, CDR2 SYDVKM. The CDR3 loop spans 15 amino acids. Trimming cost V 3 bases and J 2 bases, with 11 bases left between them.

The DNA of the CDR3 is TGTGCCAGCCGACCCTCGGGGATAAACTATGGCTACACCTTC. Residues: CASRPSGINYGYTF. The V and J genes are TRBV28 and TRBJ1-2; D gene uncertain. V lost 8 bases and J lost 2, with 15 bases in between. This CDR3 spans 14 amino acids. The germline V gene has CDR1 MDHEN and CDR2 SYDVKM.

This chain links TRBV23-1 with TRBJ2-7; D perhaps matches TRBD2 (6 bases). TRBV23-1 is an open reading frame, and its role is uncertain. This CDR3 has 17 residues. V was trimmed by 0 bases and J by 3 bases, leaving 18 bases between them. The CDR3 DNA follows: TGCGCCAGCAGTCAATCGAACCCCGGGACTGTCGGCTACGAGCAGTACGTC. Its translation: CASSQSNPGTVGYEQYV.

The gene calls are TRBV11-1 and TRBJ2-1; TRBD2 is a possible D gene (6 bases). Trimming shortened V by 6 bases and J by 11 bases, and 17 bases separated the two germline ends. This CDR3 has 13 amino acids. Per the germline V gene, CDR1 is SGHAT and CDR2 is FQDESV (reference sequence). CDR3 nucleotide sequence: TGTGCCAGCAGTTTGGGGGAGCGGGCCAAGCAGTTCTTC. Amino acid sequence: CASSLGERAKQFF.

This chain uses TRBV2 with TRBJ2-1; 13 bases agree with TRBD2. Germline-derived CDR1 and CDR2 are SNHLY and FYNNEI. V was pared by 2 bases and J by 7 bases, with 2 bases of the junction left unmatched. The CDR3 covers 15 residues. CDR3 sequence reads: CASSETSGRGNEQFF. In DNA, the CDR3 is TGTGCCAGCAGTGAAACTAGCGGGAGGGGAAATGAGCAGTTCTTC.

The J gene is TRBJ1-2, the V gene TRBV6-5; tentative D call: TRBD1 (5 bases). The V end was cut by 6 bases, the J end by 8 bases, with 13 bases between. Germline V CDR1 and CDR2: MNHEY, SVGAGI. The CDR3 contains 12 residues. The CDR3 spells CASRGGAEGYTF. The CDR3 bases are TGTGCCAGCAGGGGTGGGGCGGAAGGCTACACCTTC.

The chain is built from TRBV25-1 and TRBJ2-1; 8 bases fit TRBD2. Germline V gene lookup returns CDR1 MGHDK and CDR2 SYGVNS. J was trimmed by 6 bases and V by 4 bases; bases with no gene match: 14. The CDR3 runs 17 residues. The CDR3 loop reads CASSGPLPSGRSNEQFF. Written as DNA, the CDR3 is TGTGCCAGCAGTGGCCCTCTCCCCAGCGGGAGATCCAATGAGCAGTTCTTC.

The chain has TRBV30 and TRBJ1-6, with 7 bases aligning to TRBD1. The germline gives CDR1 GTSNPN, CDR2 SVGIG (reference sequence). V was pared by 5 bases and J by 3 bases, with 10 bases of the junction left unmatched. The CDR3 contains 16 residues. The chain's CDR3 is CAWARGQILYNSPLHF. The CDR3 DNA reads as TGTGCCTGGGCGAGGGGACAGATTCTCTATAATTCACCCCTCCACTTT.

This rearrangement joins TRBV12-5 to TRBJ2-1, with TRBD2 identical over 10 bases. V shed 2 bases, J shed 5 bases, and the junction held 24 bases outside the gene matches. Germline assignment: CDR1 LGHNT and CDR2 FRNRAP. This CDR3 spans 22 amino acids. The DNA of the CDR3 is TGTGCTAGTGGTTTGTCTATGTCTAGCGGGAGCAGGGGGTACATACGAAACAATGAGCAGTTCTTC. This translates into CASGLSMSSGSRGYIRNNEQFF. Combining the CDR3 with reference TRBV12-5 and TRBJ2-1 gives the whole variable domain DARVTQTPRHKVTEMGQEVTMRCQPILGHNTVFWYRQTMMQGLELLAYFRNRAPLDDSGMPKDRFSAEMPDATLATLKIQPSEPRDSAVYFCASGLSMSSGSRGYIRNNEQFFGPGTRLTVL.

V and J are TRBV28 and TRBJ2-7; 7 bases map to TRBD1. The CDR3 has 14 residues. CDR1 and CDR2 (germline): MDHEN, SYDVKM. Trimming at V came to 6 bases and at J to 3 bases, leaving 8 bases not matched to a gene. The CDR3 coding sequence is TGTGCCAGCAGCCCTTGGGACAGTCGCTACGAGCAGTACTTC. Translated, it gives CASSPWDSRYEQYF.

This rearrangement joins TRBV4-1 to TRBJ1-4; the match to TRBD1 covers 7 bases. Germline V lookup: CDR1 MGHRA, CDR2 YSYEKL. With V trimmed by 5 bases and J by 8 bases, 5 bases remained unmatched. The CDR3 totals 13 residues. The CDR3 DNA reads TGCGCCAGCAGCTACGACAGGGAAGAAAAACTGTTTTTT. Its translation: CASSYDREEKLFF.

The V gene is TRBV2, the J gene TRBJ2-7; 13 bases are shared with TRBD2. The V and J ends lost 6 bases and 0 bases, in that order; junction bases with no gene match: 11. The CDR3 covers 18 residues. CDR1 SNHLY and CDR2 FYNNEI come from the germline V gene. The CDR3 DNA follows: TGTGCCAGCAGACGGGGACTAGCGGGGTCTAAGAGCTCCTACGAGCAGTACGTC. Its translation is CASRRGLAGSKSSYEQYV.

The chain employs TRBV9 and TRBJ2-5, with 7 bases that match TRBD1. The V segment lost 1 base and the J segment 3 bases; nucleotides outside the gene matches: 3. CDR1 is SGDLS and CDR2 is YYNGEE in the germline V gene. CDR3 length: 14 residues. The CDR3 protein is CASSVKTGEETQYF. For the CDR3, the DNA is TGTGCCAGCAGCGTAAAAACAGGGGAAGAGACCCAGTACTTC.

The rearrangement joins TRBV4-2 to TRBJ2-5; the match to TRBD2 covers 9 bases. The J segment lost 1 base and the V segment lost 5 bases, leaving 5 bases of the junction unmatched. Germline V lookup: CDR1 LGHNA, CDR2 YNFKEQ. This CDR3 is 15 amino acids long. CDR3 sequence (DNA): TGTGCCAGCAGCGGGGCGGGAGGGGTCCAAGAGACCCAGTACTTC. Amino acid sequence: CASSGAGGVQETQYF.

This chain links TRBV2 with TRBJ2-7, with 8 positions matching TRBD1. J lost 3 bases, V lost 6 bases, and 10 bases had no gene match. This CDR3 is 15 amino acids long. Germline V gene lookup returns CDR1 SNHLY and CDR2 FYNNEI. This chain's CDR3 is CASRSGRGHSYEQYV. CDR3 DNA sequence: TGTGCCAGCAGGTCGGGCAGGGGGCATAGCTACGAGCAGTACGTC.

This chain's CDR3 is CASSSSRQGGEKLFF. As DNA, the CDR3 is TGTGCCAGCAGTTCCTCTAGACAGGGGGGCGAAAAACTGTTTTTT. The chain is built from TRBV28 and TRBJ1-4; 9 positions match TRBD1. The CDR3 contains 15 residues. V lost 4 bases and J lost 8; bases outside the gene matches: 8. Germline CDR1 reads MDHEN; CDR2 reads SYDVKM.

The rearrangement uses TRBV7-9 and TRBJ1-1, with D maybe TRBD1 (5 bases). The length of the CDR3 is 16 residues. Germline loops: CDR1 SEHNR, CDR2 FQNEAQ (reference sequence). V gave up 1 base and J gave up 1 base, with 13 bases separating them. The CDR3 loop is CASSLDMGPANTEAFF. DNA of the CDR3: TGTGCCAGCAGCTTAGATATGGGGCCGGCGAACACTGAAGCTTTCTTT.

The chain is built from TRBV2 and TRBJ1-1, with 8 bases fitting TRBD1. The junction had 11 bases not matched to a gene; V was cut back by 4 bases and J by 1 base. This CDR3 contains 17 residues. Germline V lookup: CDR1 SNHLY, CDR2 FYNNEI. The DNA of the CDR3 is TGTGCCAGCAGTGGGGCGACAGGGGATTTGAGGAACACTGAAGCTTTCTTT. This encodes CASSGATGDLRNTEAFF.

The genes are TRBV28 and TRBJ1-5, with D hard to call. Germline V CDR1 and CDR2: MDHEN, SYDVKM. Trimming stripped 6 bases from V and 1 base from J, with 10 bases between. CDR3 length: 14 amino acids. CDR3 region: CASSRGLSNQPQHF. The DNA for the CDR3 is TGTGCCAGCAGCCGTGGGCTGAGCAATCAGCCCCAGCATTTT.

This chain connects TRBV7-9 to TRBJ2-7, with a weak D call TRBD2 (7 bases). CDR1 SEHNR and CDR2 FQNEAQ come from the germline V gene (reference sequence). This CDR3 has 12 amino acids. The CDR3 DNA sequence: TGTTCCAGCAGCTTAGGGGGGGACGAGCAGTACGTC. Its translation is CSSSLGGDEQYV.

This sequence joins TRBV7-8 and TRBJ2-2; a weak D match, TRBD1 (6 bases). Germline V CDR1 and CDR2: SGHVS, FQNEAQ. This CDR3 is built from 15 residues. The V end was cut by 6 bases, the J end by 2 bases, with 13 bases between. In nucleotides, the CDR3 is TGTGCCAGCAGTAGCCGGGACACCAACACCGGGGAGCTGTTTTTT. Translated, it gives CASSSRDTNTGELFF.

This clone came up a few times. The CDR3 sequence: CATTLPGQLTDTQYF. The CDR3 nucleotides read TGTGCCACTACACTACCGGGACAGTTAACAGATACGCAGTATTTT. The chain joins TRBV15 to TRBJ2-3; 7 bases line up with TRBD1. In germline, CDR1 is LNHNV, CDR2 YYDKDF (reference sequence). The CDR3 runs 15 residues. The V and J ends lost 9 bases and 3 bases, in that order; junction bases with no gene match: 12. The full variable domain, rest sourced from reference TRBV15 and TRBJ2-3, is DAMVIQNPRYQVTQFGKPVTLSCSQTLNHNVMYWYQQKSSQAPKLLFHYYDKDFNNEADTPDNFQSRRPNTSFCFLDIRSPGLGDTAMYLCATTLPGQLTDTQYFGPGTRLTVL.

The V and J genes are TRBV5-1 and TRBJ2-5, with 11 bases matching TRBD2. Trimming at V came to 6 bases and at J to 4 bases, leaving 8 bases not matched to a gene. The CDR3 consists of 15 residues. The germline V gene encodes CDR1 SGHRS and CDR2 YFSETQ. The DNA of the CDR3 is TGCGCCAGCAACGCACCGGGACTAGCGGCAGAGACCCAGTACTTC. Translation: CASNAPGLAAETQYF.

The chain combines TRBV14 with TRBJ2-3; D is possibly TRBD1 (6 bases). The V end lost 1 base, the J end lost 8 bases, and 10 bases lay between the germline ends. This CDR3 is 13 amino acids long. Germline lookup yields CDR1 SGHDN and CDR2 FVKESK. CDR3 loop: CASSQAGASTQYF. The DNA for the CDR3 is TGTGCCAGCAGCCAAGCAGGGGCCAGTACGCAGTATTTT.

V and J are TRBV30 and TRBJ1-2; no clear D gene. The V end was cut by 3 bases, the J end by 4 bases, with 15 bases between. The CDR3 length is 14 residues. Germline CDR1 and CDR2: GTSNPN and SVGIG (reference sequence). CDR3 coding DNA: TGTGCCTGGAGCGAGCAGGCAGGCGCCTATGGCTACACCTTC. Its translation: CAWSEQAGAYGYTF.

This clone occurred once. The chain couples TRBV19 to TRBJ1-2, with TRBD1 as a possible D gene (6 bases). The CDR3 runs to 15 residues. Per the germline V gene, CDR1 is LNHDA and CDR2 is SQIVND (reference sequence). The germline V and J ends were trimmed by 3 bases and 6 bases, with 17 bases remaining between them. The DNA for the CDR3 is TGTGCCAGTAGTATCCCAGGGGACCTTGTTAATGGCTACACCTTC. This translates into CASSIPGDLVNGYTF.